This T cell receptor (beta chain) stems from a study of cytomegalovirus exposure and HLA in healthy donors. Only in-frame clones appear in the TCRdb table, and some are missing; sequencing was by immunoSEQ multiplex PCR. The table records 300,000 to 400,000 clones, approximately 90% of them present only once. This clone has a single count. The CDR3 consists of 18 residues. V gave up 5 bases and J gave up 8 bases; unmatched junction bases: 19. CDR1 is MDHEN and CDR2 is SYDVKM in the germline V gene. This clonotype was obtained from a young woman in good health and CMV-seronegative. The chain recombines TRBV28 with TRBJ2-1; 9 nucleotides line up with TRBD1. The material sequenced was PBMCs. In DNA, the CDR3 is TGTGCCAGCAGTAACACAGGGGGCCCGGCCCGGGGTAATGATGAGCAGTTCTTC. Its translation is CASSNTGGPARGNDEQFF. The full variable domain, with the rest looked up from reference TRBV28 and TRBJ2-1, is DVKVTQSSRYLVKRTGEKVFLECVQDMDHENMFWYRQDPGLGLRLIYFSYDVKMKEKGDIPEGYSVSREKKERFSLILESASTNQTSMYLCASSNTGGPARGNDEQFFGPGTRLTVL.